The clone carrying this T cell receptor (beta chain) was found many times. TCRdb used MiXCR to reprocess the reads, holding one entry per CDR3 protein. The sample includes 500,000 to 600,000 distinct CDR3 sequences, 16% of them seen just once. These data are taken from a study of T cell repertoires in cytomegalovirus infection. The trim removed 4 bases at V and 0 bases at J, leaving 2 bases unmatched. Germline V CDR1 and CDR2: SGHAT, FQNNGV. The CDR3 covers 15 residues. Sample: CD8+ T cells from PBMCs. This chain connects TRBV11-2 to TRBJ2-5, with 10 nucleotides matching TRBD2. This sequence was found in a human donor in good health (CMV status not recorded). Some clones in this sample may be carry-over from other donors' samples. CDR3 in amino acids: CASSYSGGHQETQYF. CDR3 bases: TGTGCCAGCAGCTATAGCGGGGGGCACCAAGAGACCCAGTACTTC.